One and the same sample provided the 7 T cell receptor beta chains below, sequenced in a study of T-cell memory formation after mild COVID-19. TCRdb independently ran MiXCR on the 5' RACE reads; one entry per CDR3 protein. The repertoire holds around 200,000 distinct CDR3 sequences, with over 9.5% as singletons. Sequencing was carried out using PBMCs or a T cell subset sorted from them (not recorded which). Receptor source: a man between 18 and 35 years old who had mild COVID-19 (a few samples of this study predate the infection). Cell type and time point are not known.

This clonotype has only a few counts. The chain couples TRBV29-1 to TRBJ1-2; 9 bases align to TRBD1. The CDR3 has 14 residues. V lost 6 bases and J lost 4; bases outside the gene matches: 9. Germline V gene lookup returns CDR1 SQVTM and CDR2 ANQGSEA. CDR3 DNA: TGCAGCGTCGCCCGGGACAGGGTAATCTATGGCTACACCTTC. Encoded protein: CSVARDRVIYGYTF.

This clonotype was seen more than once but under ten times. The chain uses TRBV27 and TRBJ2-5; 12 positions match TRBD2. V lost 3 bases, J lost 4 bases, and 3 bases stayed unmatched. CDR1 is MNHEY and CDR2 is SMNVEV in the germline V gene (reference sequence). CDR3 length equals 15 residues. CDR3 nucleotide sequence: TGTGCCAGCAGTTTTCTAGCGGGGGGGACAGAGACCCAGTACTTC. It yields the protein CASSFLAGGTETQYF.

A few counts support this clonotype. The chain combines TRBV5-1 with TRBJ1-3; D perhaps matches TRBD1 (5 bases). V lost 3 bases to trimming and J lost 0 bases, with 10 bases between them. The CDR3 spans 15 residues. Per the germline V gene, CDR1 is SGHRS and CDR2 is YFSETQ. The CDR3 spells CASSSGRYSGNTIYF. The CDR3 DNA reads as TGCGCCAGCAGCTCGGGACGGTACTCTGGAAACACCATATATTTT.

In its sample, this clonotype was seen many times. This chain links TRBV18 with TRBJ2-7; D is uncertain. V lost 3 bases, J lost 1 base, and 7 bases lay in between. This CDR3 has 13 amino acids. From germline, CDR1 is KGHSH and CDR2 LQKENI. The CDR3 DNA sequence: TGTGCCAGCTCACCGGTACGGTCCTACGAGCAGTACGTC. It is translated as CASSPVRSYEQYV.

The rearrangement joins TRBV5-1 to TRBJ1-2, with D tentatively TRBD1 (5 bases). Trimming pared 4 bases from V and 1 base from J, leaving 14 bases between. Germline V lookup: CDR1 SGHRS, CDR2 YFSETQ. CDR3 size: 15 residues. The CDR3 loop reads CASSPGGSLNYGYTF. The CDR3 nucleotides are TGCGCCAGCAGCCCGGGGGGAAGCCTTAACTATGGCTACACCTTC.

This clonotype was seen only a few times. This chain uses TRBV12-5 with TRBJ1-1; a possible D gene is TRBD1 (6 bases). The germline CDR1 and CDR2 sequences are LGHNT and FRNRAP. The CDR3 loop spans 13 amino acids. V was pared by 1 base and J by 6 bases, with 9 bases between. In nucleotides, the CDR3 is TGTGCTAGTGGTTTGGGCAGGGGAGCTGAAGCTTTCTTT. Translated, it gives CASGLGRGAEAFF.

This clonotype was counted only a few times. The chain employs TRBV7-9 and TRBJ2-3; 8 bases are a match to TRBD2. The CDR3 covers 12 residues. Germline V gene data show CDR1 as SEHNR and CDR2 as FQNEAQ (reference sequence). J was trimmed by 8 bases and V by 10 bases; bases with no gene match: 8. CDR3 residues: CATVTSAATQYF. The CDR3 bases are TGTGCCACCGTGACTAGCGCTGCTACGCAGTATTTT.